This passage covers 17 T cell receptor beta chains from one sample sequenced in a study of response to subunit inactivated influenza vaccine. TCRdb reprocessed the RT-PCR reads with MiXCR, giving one entry per CDR3 protein. The table lists more than 700,000 distinct CDR3 sequences, 21% of them singletons. The sequenced sample was PBMCs from blood, obtained roughly 5 days after vaccination. The source of these receptors is a man over 45 who received an inactivated influenza vaccine.

This clonotype turned up a few times. V and J are TRBV20-1 and TRBJ2-5; tentative D call: TRBD2 (6 bases). Germline V gives CDR1 DFQATT, CDR2 SNEGSKA (reference sequence). V was clipped by 0 bases and J by 1 base, with 18 bases between them. This CDR3 region has 17 residues. The CDR3: CSARDRLSGGFQETQYF. The DNA for the CDR3 is TGCAGTGCTAGAGATCGTCTAAGCGGAGGGTTCCAAGAGACCCAGTACTTC.

The chain has TRBV4-1 and TRBJ2-3, with 8 positions matching TRBD2. Germline CDR1 MGHRA, CDR2 YSYEKL. J lost 2 bases, V lost 11 bases, and 9 bases had no gene match. The CDR3 loop spans 14 amino acids. CDR3 sequence (DNA): TGCGCCTGGCGGGGGGACGGTATCACAGATACGCAGTATTTT. Translated, it gives CAWRGDGITDTQYF.

This clonotype occurred a few times. This chain joins TRBV4-1 and TRBJ2-7; 8 bases line up with TRBD1. The germline gives CDR1 MGHRA, CDR2 YSYEKL. The CDR3 extends over 17 amino acids. Trimming at V came to 0 bases and at J to 3 bases, leaving 10 bases not matched to a gene. In DNA form, the CDR3 reads TGCGCCAGCAGCCAAGATATTCAGGGGGCGGTGGTCTACGAGCAGTACTTC. The encoded protein is CASSQDIQGAVVYEQYF.

This clonotype was counted between two and nine times. The CDR3 region is CASSRAARSYNEQFF. The CDR3, as DNA: TGTGCCAGCTCTAGGGCGGCCCGCTCCTACAATGAGCAGTTCTTC. This sequence joins TRBV7-2 and TRBJ2-1; D not resolved. The CDR3 contains 15 residues. The ends were cut back, 8 bases at V and 0 bases at J, with 14 bases in the middle. Germline CDR1 and CDR2: SGHTA and FQGNSA.

This clonotype has more than one count but fewer than ten. The gene calls are TRBV6-1 and TRBJ2-2; D may correspond to TRBD1 or TRBD2 (5 bases each). V was clipped by 10 bases and J by 5 bases, with 23 bases between them. Germline V gene data show CDR1 as MNHNS and CDR2 as SASEGT. The CDR3 covers 16 residues. This CDR3 reads CATLLKPQGRTGELFF. The DNA of the CDR3 is TGTGCCACCCTCTTAAAGCCGCAGGGACGGACCGGGGAGCTGTTTTTT.

Only a few counts were recorded for this clonotype. The V and J genes are TRBV28 and TRBJ2-7; 12 bases are a match to TRBD2. Germline assignment: CDR1 MDHEN and CDR2 SYDVKM. Trimming removed 6 bases from V and 6 bases from J; junction bases left unmatched: 3. The CDR3 loop spans 13 amino acids. CDR3 sequence: CASRPSGRGEQYF. CDR3 sequence (DNA): TGTGCCAGCAGGCCTAGCGGGAGGGGCGAGCAGTACTTC.

The chain combines TRBV2 with TRBJ2-1, with 7 bases identical to TRBD2. The CDR3 loop spans 13 amino acids. Germline assignment: CDR1 SNHLY and CDR2 FYNNEI. The J segment lost 5 bases and the V segment lost 11 bases, leaving 9 bases of the junction unmatched. The CDR3 protein is CACNLAEDNEQFF. For the CDR3, the DNA is TGTGCCTGCAATCTAGCGGAAGACAATGAGCAGTTCTTC.

This rearrangement joins TRBV6-2 or TRBV6-3 to TRBJ2-1; unclear D gene. Per the germline V gene, CDR1 is MNHEY and CDR2 is SVGEGT. There are 18 residues in the CDR3. V was clipped by 0 bases and J by 4 bases, with 19 bases between them. The CDR3 bases are TGTGCCAGCAGTTACTCGATGTCGGGCCCCCAAGGGTACAATGAGCAGTTCTTC. Protein sequence: CASSYSMSGPQGYNEQFF.

The chain couples TRBV9 to TRBJ2-2; weak D call: TRBD2 (6 bases). This CDR3 has 15 residues. The germline gives CDR1 SGDLS, CDR2 YYNGEE. Trimming took 4 bases from V and 4 from J, leaving 14 bases between them. CDR3 DNA: TGTGCCAGCAGCCCAAGACTAGTCGTCACCGGGGAGCTGTTTTTT. Translation gives CASSPRLVVTGELFF.

The table lists this clonotype with a few counts. J is TRBJ1-6 and V is TRBV6-1; no clear D. Germline loops: CDR1 MNHNS, CDR2 SASEGT. The CDR3 loop spans 14 amino acids. V was shortened by 9 bases and J by 5 bases, with 14 bases between the two germline ends. CDR3 sequence: CASKNRGDNSPLHF. The CDR3 DNA is TGTGCCAGTAAAAACAGAGGAGATAATTCACCCCTCCACTTT.

DNA of the CDR3: TGCGCCAGCCGTCGGGCGGTGCCCTACGAGCAGTACTTC. Translation: CASRRAVPYEQYF. The chain combines TRBV5-1 with TRBJ2-7; D is unresolved. The CDR3 covers 13 residues. Trimming shortened V by 7 bases and J by 2 bases, and 13 bases separated the two germline ends. The germline CDR1 and CDR2 sequences are SGHRS and YFSETQ.

In its sample, this clonotype was seen a few times. CDR3 in DNA: TGTGCCAGCAGCCCACCGATGACGAAGGGACTAGCGCACGAGCAGTTCTTC. Translated: CASSPPMTKGLAHEQFF. V is TRBV7-9 and J is TRBJ2-1; the match to TRBD2 covers 10 bases. Germline lookup yields CDR1 SEHNR and CDR2 FQNEAQ (reference sequence). The CDR3 contains 17 residues. V trimming: 5 bases; J trimming: 10 bases; junction bases outside the gene matches: 17. The entire variable domain, with the rest obtained from reference TRBV7-9 and TRBJ2-1, is as follows: DTGVSQNPRHKITKRGQNVTFRCDPISEHNRLYWYRQTLGQGPEFLTYFQNEAQLEKSRLLSDRFSAERPKGSFSTLEIQRTEQGDSAMYLCASSPPMTKGLAHEQFFGPGTRLTVL.

The chain is built from TRBV29-1 and TRBJ2-1; 7 positions match TRBD2. Germline V gives CDR1 SQVTM, CDR2 ANQGSEA. Losses at the gene ends were 6 bases for V and 6 bases for J; bases not matched to a gene: 14. The CDR3 has 15 residues. The CDR3, as DNA: TGCAGCGTACCCCTTTGGTGGGGGGGTGGCAATGAGCAGTTCTTC. It yields the protein CSVPLWWGGGNEQFF.

This clonotype was counted a few times. This chain joins TRBV20-1 and TRBJ2-7; perhaps TRBD2 as D (6 bases). Germline V gene lookup returns CDR1 DFQATT and CDR2 SNEGSKA (reference sequence). V was trimmed by 3 bases and J by 3 bases, leaving 21 bases between them. The CDR3 runs 16 residues. CDR3 nucleotide sequence: TGCAGTGCTAGGGACGGGGTGGGGCGGGGTAGCTACGAGCAGTACTTC. The encoded protein is CSARDGVGRGSYEQYF.

The rearrangement uses TRBV24-1 and TRBJ2-7; 14 bases are a match to TRBD2. CDR3 size: 17 residues. J lost 4 bases, V lost 7 bases, and 11 bases had no gene match. Germline V gene lookup returns CDR1 KGHDR and CDR2 SFDVKD. In nucleotides, the CDR3 is TGTGCCACCAGCCCCCCTCCAGGGACTAGCGGGAGTTACGAGCAGTACTTC. This gives the protein CATSPPPGTSGSYEQYF.

CDR3 region: CASSAQDRGGYEQYF. CDR3 in DNA: TGTGCCAGCAGTGCTCAGGACAGGGGCGGCTACGAGCAGTACTTC. The chain employs TRBV2 and TRBJ2-7; 9 bases are shared with TRBD1. The CDR3 sequence is 15 residues long. The junction had 7 bases not matched to a gene; V was cut back by 4 bases and J by 3 bases. Germline CDR1 and CDR2: SNHLY and FYNNEI. Complete variable domain (other parts from reference TRBV2 and TRBJ2-7): EPEVTQTPSHQVTQMGQEVILRCVPISNHLYFYWYRQILGQKVEFLVSFYNNEISEKSEIFDDQFSVERPDGSNFTLKIRSTKLEDSAMYFCASSAQDRGGYEQYFGPGTRLTVT.

This clonotype was seen more than once but under ten times. This chain links TRBV30 with TRBJ1-2; TRBD1 matches at 7 bases. Germline loops: CDR1 GTSNPN, CDR2 SVGIG (reference sequence). With 4 bases clipped from V and 10 bases from J, the junction kept 9 bases outside the gene matches. There are 12 residues in the CDR3. The CDR3 DNA sequence: TGTGCCTGGACCTACTCAGGGGGGATCTACACCTTC. It yields the protein CAWTYSGGIYTF.